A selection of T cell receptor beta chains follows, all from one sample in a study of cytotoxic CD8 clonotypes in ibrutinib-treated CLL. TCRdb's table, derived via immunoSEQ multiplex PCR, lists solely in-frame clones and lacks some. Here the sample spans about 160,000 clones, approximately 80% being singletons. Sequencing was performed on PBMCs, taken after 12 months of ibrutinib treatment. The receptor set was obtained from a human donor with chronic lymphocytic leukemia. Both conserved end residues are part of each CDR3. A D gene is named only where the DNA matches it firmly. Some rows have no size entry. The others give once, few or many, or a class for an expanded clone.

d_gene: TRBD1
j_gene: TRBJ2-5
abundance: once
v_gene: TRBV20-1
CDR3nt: TGCAGTGCTAACAGGGGCGAGACCCAGTACTTC
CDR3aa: CSANRGETQYF

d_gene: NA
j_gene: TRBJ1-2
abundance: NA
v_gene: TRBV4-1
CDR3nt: TGCGCCAGCAGCCAAGAGGGCCGTAACTATGGCTACACCTTC
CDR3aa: CASSQEGRNYGYTF

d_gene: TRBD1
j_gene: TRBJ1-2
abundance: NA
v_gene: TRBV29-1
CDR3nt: TGCAGCGTTGAGAGGGACAGGGAAGGCTACACCTTC
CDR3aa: CSVERDREGYTF

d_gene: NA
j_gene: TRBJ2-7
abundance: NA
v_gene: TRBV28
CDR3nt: TGTGCCAGCACTCCCTCTCCAGGGGCCTACGAGCAGTACTTC
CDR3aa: CASTPSPGAYEQYF

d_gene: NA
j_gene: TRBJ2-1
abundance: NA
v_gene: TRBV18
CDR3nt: TGTGCCAGCTCACCGGTGCGGGGCACCAATGAGCAGTTCTTC
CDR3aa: CASSPVRGTNEQFF

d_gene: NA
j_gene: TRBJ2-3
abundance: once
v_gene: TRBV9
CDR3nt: TGTGCCAGCAGCGTAGGGGTCACAGATACGCAGTATTTT
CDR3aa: CASSVGVTDTQYF

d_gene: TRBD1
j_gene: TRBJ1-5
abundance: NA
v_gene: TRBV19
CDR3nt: TGTGCCAGTAGTATCCTCGGGACAGCCAGCAATCAGCCCCAGCATTTT
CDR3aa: CASSILGTASNQPQHF

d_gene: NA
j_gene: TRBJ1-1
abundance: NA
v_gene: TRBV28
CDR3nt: TGTGCCAGCAGCCCTGGGAGCCGGAACACTGAAGCTTTCTTT
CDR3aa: CASSPGSRNTEAFF

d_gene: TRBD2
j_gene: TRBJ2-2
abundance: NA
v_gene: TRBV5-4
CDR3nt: TGTGCCAGCAGCTCTGGCGGGGGGACCGACACCGGGGAGCTGTTTTTT
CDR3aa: CASSSGGGTDTGELFF

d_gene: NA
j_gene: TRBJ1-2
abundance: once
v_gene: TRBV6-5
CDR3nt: TGTGCCAGCTATAGAGACTATGGCTACACCTTC
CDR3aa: CASYRDYGYTF

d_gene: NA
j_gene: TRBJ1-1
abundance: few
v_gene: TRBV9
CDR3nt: TGTGCCAGCAGCGTAGTCCTTAGGGAGACTGAAGCTTTCTTT
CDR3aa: CASSVVLRETEAFF

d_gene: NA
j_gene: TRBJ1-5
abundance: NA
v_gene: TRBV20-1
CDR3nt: TGCAGTGTCAGAGCGGGGCCTGCCCAGCATTTT
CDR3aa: CSVRAGPAQHF

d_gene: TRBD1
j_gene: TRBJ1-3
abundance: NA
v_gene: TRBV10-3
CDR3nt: TGTGCCATCAGTGAGTCGAGGGGGCGAAACGCCATATATTTT
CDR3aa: CAISESRGRNAIYF

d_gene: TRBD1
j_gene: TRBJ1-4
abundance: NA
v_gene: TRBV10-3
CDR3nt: TGTGCCATCAGTAAAACAGGGGCGCTGGGTGAAAAACTGTTTTTT
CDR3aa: CAISKTGALGEKLFF

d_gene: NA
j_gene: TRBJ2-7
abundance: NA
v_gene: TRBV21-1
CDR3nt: TGTGCCAGCAGCGGACAGGGACTAGCGGGAGACCTTTGGTACGAGCAGTACTTC
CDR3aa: CASSGQGLAGDLWYEQYF

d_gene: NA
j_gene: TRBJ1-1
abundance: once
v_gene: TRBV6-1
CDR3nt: TGTGCCAGCAGTGAAGGTCAGTCCCCGGCCACTGAAGCTTTCTTT
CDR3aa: CASSEGQSPATEAFF

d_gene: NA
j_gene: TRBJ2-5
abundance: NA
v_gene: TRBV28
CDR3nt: TGTGCCAGCACCCTGACGGACAGTCTTGCCCAAGAGACCCAGTACTTC
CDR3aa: CASTLTDSLAQETQYF

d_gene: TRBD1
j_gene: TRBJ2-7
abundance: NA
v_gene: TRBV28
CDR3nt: TGTGCCAGCACACAGGGGGGATCCCACGAGCAGTACTTC
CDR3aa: CASTQGGSHEQYF

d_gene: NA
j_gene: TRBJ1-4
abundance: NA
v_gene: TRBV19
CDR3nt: TGTGCCAGTAGTATCGGGGGGACCGAAAAACTGTTTTTT
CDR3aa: CASSIGGTEKLFF

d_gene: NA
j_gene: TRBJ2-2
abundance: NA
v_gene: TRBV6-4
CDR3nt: TGTGCCAGCAGCGCCCAGAGGGCTGTCGGGGAGCTGTTTTTT
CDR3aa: CASSAQRAVGELFF

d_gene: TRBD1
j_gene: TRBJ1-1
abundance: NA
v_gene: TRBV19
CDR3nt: TGTGCCAGTAGTAACAGGGGTGGAAACACTGAAGCTTTCTTT
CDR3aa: CASSNRGGNTEAFF

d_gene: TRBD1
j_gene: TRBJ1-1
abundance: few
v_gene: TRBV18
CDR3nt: TGTGCCAGCTCACCGAGACAGGGGGCCACTGAAGCTTTCTTT
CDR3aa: CASSPRQGATEAFF

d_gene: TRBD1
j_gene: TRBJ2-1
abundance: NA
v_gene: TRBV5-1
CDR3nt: TGCGCCAGCAGAGAACAGGGGGCGCGGAATGAGCAGTTCTTC
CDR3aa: CASREQGARNEQFF

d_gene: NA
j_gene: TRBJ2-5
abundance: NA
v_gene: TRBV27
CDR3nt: TGTGCCAGCAAAAAAAGACAAACCCGTGGGGAGACCCAGTACTTC
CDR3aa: CASKKRQTRGETQYF

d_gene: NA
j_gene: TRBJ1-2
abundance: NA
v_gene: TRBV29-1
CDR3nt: TGCAGCGTCCCGCGGCAGAGTGGCAGGTCTGGTGGCTACACCTTC
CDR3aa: CSVPRQSGRSGGYTF

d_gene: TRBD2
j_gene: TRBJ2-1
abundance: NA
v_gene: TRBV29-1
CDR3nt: TGCAGCGTTGGGACTAGCGGGAGGGCCGGGTCGAATGAGCAGTTCTTC
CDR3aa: CSVGTSGRAGSNEQFF

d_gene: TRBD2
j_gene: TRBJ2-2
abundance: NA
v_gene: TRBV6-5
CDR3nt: TGTGCCAGCAGTTACAGCGGGGCGGCGGGGACCGGGGAGCTGTTTTTT
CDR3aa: CASSYSGAAGTGELFF

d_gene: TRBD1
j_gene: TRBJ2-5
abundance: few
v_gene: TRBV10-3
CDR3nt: TGTGCCACCGGGACAGGGAAAGAGACCCAGTACTTC
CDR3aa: CATGTGKETQYF

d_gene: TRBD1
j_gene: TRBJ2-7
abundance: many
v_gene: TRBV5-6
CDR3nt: TGTGCCAGCAGCTTCGGGACAGGGCATCCCGAGCAGTACTTC
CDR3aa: CASSFGTGHPEQYF

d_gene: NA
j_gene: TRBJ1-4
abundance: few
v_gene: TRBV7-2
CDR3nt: TGTGCCAGCAGCTTAAACCAGGGGCTGTCTAATGAAAAACTGTTTTTT
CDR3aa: CASSLNQGLSNEKLFF

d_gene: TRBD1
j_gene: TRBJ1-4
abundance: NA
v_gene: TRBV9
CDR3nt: TGTGCCAGCAGCGCCGACAGGGGCCGTAATGAAAAACTGTTTTTT
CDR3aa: CASSADRGRNEKLFF

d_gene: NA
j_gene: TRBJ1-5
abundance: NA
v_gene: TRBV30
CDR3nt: TGTGCCTGGGCGGGGAATAGCAATCAGCCCCAGCATTTT
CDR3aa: CAWAGNSNQPQHF

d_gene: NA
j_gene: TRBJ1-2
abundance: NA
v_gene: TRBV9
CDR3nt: TGTGCCAGCAGCGTAGGACAGGCGATCTATGGCTACACCTTC
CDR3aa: CASSVGQAIYGYTF

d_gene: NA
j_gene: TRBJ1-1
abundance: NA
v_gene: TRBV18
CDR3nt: TGTGCCAGCTCACCACCGTTAGGTCTGAACACTGAAGCTTTCTTT
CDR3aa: CASSPPLGLNTEAFF

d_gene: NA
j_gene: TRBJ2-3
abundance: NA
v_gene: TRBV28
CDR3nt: TGTGCCAGCAGTACGAGGCTAGCCCCCGAGGGGCAGTATTTT
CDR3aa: CASSTRLAPEGQYF